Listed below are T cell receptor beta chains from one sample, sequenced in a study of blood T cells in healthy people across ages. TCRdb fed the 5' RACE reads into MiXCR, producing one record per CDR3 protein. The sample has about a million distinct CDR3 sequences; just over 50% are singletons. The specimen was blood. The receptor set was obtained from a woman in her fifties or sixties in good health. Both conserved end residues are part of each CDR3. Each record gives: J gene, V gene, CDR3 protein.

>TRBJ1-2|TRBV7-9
CASSIQSWQAETKYGYTF
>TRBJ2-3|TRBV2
CASSSGLAAADTQYF
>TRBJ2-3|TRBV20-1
CSAPGRHGADTQYF
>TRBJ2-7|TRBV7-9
CASSLAHGSWEQYF
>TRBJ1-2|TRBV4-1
CASSQTTTGTELANYGYTF
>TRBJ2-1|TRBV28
CASSLNGQGSYNEQFF
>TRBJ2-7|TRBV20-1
CSAGGGYF
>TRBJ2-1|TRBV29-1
CSVEDLRSAYNEQFF
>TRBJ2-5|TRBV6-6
CASKQGAWEETQYF
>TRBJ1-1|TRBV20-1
CSAPGSGKAFF
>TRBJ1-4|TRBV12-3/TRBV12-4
CASSFVGGAGNEKLFF
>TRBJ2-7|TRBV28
CASSSPGTGHEQYF
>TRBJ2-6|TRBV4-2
CASSQVAGALAANVLTF
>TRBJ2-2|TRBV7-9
CASSQWQGRTTGELFF
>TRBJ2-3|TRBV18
CASSPRQGDTDTQYF
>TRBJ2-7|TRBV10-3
CAIKQQVGDEQYF
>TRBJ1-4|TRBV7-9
CASSLGGTAVELFF
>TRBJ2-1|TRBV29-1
CINSQATYNEQFF
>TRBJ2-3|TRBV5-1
CASSLAGNSVTSTDTQYF
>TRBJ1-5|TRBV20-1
CSASALLWGNQPQHF
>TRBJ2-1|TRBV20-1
CSARDIPGSYNEQFF
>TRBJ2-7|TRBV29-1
CSVETGGAYEQYF
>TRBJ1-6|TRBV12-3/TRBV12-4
CASSWDGDSPLHF
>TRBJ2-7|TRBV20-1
CSARDGAYEQYF
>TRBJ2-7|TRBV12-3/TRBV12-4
CASSFMGASSYEQYF
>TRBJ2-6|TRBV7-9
CASSSSLTGMASGANVLTF
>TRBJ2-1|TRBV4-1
CASSQDSWTSSNEQFF
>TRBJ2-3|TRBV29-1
CSVDSSFPRPDTQYF
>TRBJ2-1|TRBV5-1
CASMLGRDLIYNEQFF
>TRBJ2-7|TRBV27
CASSYQQATYEQYF
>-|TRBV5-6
CASSLVSSEQYF